This note documents a single TCR beta chain sequence. This clone is considered medium-sized (0.01 to 0.1%). Its specific antigen is unknown. The sample holds no much larger clone one base away, and base qualities are not on file. No patient had received any treatment before thyroid surgery. Patient clinical samples collected from about 2011 to 2018 were retrospectively analysed using T-cell receptor beta sequencing. Ends trimmed: V by 6 bases, J by 3 bases; bases unmatched to a gene: 7. There are 15 amino acids in the CDR3, from cysteine to phenylalanine inclusive. Only the CDR3 DNA stays, 45 bases, in frame from base 1. Taken from the germline V gene, the CDR1 and CDR2 loops are LGHNA and YNFKEQ. The library came from PCR. For sequencing, an Illumina HiSeq 4000 was employed. High-throughput sequencing was used to profile the CDR3 region of the TCR beta-chain in every patient. Under the source paper's analysis protocol: Drawing on CDR3 differences between clinicopathological groups, the researchers built a classifier meant to tell apart patients with distant-metastatic papillary thyroid cancer. The Shannon index was used to assess repertoire diversity, and the Morisita-Horn index was used to assess tumor-blood repertoire similarity. TCRdb passed the public sequencing reads through fastp at Q25 and MiXCR, retaining productive beta sequences. None of the V and J calls come from the authors' own analysis; TCRdb made them. This sample comprises about 24,000 clones, over 20% of them detected only once. Roughly 13% of the sample is taken by the ten largest.

The record originates from a study of metastatic and nonmetastatic thyroid tumors (dated by TCRdb to between 2020 and 2021). For the wider study: Repertoires from peripheral blood and from tumor or nodule tissue samples of malignant and benign thyroid patients were compared. What the research found in general, with its limitations: In both blood and tumor samples, malignant tumors were reported to have significantly higher TCR beta diversity than benign nodules.

The chain couples TRBV4-2 to TRBJ2-3, and 9 junctional nucleotides match TRBD2. This sequence originates from a male donor with papillary thyroid cancer or a benign thyroid nodule (not recorded which). Some clones in this sample may be carry-over from other donors' samples. The specimen sequenced was blood. At the DNA level, the sequence is TGTGCCAGCAGTCCCGGGACTAGCAGAACAGATACGCAGTATTTT. The encoded protein is CASSPGTSRTDTQYF.